The T cell receptor (beta chain) under discussion was sequenced for a study of T cell responses to AZD1222 COVID-19 vaccine. In the study overall: Pooling covered second doses at about 4 or about 12 weeks. Broader study findings: Donors were largely white British and mainly female; clonal diversity was possibly underestimated. After two AZD1222 doses, spike-specific TCR breadth and depth rose versus day 0. Repertoire sampling happened only post peak T cell response.

This CDR3 spans 14 amino acids. Germline V gene lookup returns CDR1 SGHTA and CDR2 FQGNSA. Trimming took 5 bases from V and 2 from J, leaving 13 bases between them. Remarks on this clone: What it binds is not known.

Only in-frame clones appear in the TCRdb table, and some are missing; sequencing was by immunoSEQ multiplex PCR. The table includes about 120,000 clones, roughly nine tenths detected once. Sequencing used peripheral blood, obtained on day 0 of AZD1222 vaccination. The V call is TRBV7-2, the J call TRBJ2-7; D is unresolved. The origin of this receptor is an adult in good health. CDR3 in DNA: TGTGCCAGCAGCCCAGCCGGCCACGCCTACGAGCAGTACTTC. Its translation: CASSPAGHAYEQYF.